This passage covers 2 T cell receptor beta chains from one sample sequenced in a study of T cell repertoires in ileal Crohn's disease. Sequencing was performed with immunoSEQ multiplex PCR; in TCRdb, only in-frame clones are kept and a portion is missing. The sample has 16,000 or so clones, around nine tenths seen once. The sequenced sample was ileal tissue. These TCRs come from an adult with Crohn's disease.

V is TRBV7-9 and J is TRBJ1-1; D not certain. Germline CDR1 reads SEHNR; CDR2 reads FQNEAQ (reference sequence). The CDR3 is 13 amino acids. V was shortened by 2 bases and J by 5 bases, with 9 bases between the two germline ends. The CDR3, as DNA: TGTGCCAGCAGCTTACTTGCGGGGACTGAAGCTTTCTTT. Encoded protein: CASSLLAGTEAFF.

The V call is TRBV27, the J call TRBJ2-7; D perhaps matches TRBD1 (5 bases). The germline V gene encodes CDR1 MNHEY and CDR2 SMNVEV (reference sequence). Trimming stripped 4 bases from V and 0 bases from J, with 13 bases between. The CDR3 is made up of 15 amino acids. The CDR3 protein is CASSSWTKASYEQYF. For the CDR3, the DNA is TGTGCCAGCAGTTCTTGGACAAAGGCCTCCTACGAGCAGTACTTC.